This TCR beta chain was identified in a study of T cells in Graves' hyperthyroidism and ophthalmopathy. Turning to this clonotype: The antigen is undetermined.

Using RNA transcripts as the source, TCR beta CDR3 regions were amplified. The TCR CDR3 was amplified in a first-round RT-PCR using the HTBI primer set. A single record per CDR3 protein comes from TCRdb applying MiXCR to the multiplex PCR reads. The sample lists 490,000 or so distinct CDR3 sequences, 40% to 55% occurring once. Per the germline V gene, CDR1 is SNHLY and CDR2 is FYNNEI. Losses at the gene ends were 4 bases for V and 3 bases for J; bases not matched to a gene: 5. The CDR3 is 14 amino acids. Study-level findings and limits: Blood samples included most of the expanded thyroid clonotypes exceeding 0.001.

This TCR was sampled from an adult woman with Graves' disease, either hyperthyroidism or ophthalmopathy (not recorded which). The chain employs TRBV2 and TRBJ2-5; 7 bases are shared with TRBD1. Sequenced input: peripheral blood or thyroid tissue (not recorded which). This CDR3 is CASSATDREETQYF. The CDR3 DNA reads TGTGCCAGCAGTGCAACCGACAGGGAAGAGACCCAGTACTTC.